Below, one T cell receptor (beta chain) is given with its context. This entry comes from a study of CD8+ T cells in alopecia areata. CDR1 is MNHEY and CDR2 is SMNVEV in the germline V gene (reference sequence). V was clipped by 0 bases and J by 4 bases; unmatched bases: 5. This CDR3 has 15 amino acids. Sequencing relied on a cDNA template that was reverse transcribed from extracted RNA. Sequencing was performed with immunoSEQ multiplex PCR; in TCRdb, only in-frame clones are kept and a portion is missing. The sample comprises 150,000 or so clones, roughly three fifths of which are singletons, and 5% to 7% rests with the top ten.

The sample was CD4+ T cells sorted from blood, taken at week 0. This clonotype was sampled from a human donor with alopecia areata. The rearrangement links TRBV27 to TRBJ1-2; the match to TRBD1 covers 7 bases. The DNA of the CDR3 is TGTGCCAGCAGTTTATCGAGAGGGGGCCCCTATGGCTACACCTTC. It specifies CASSLSRGGPYGYTF.